This T cell receptor beta chain was retrieved from a study of T cells in Graves' hyperthyroidism and ophthalmopathy. RNA transcripts provided the source from which TCR beta CDR3 regions were amplified. HTBI primers were the set used in a first-round RT-PCR of the TCR CDR3. Each CDR3 protein is one row after TCRdb ran MiXCR on the multiplex PCR reads. The sample includes roughly 660,000 distinct CDR3 sequences, roughly 17% of them seen just once. Each diagnosis was grounded in clinical symptoms, serum thyroxine and TRAb, thyroid ultrasound, and orbital computed tomography. Overall study findings and caveats: Most thyroid-expanded clonotypes above 0.001 were also found in blood.

This clonotype has at least ten counts. Its antigen is still unknown. Germline assignment: CDR1 MNHNS and CDR2 SASEGT. The CDR3 totals 12 residues. V was shortened by 8 bases and J by 8 bases, with 10 bases between the two germline ends. Input material: blood. This clonotype originated in a man aged 45-60 years with Graves' hyperthyroidism. J is TRBJ1-6 and V is TRBV6-1; D remains ambiguous. As DNA, the CDR3 is TGTGCCAGCTCCTTTGGGGATTCACCCCTCCACTTT. It codes for CASSFGDSPLHF.